One and the same sample provided the 28 T cell receptor beta chains below, sequenced in a study of blood T cell repertoires in COVID-19 (TCRdb year 2020). Preparation of the library involved the immunoSEQ multiplex PCR assay. The table comes from immuneACCESS by way of TCRdb, which keeps in-frame sequences with V and J called. Part of the clones is missing from these tables; in studies checked, under half for an unresolved V gene and the rest for unknown reasons. Recorded for this sample are fewer than 350,000 clones; approximately 90% of them occurred a single time. About 2.5% of the sample is held by the ten biggest clonotypes. The sample consisted of PBMCs or T cells enriched from blood (not recorded which). Receptor source: a woman between 40 and 55 years old with acute COVID-19.

The DNA of the CDR3 is TGTGCCAGCAGCTTAGAATCCCTCCCTCCCACAGATACGCAGTATTTT. Translated: CASSLESLPPTDTQYF. The V gene is TRBV7-2, the J gene TRBJ2-3; D gene unclear. This CDR3 region has 16 residues. Trimming cost V 1 base and J 2 bases, with 13 bases left between them. The germline gives CDR1 SGHTA, CDR2 FQGNSA.

The chain couples TRBV5-1 to TRBJ2-7; 8 nucleotides align to TRBD2. This CDR3 is built from 18 residues. The J segment lost 2 bases and the V segment lost 0 bases, leaving 13 bases of the junction unmatched. Looked up from germline, CDR1 is SGHRS and CDR2 is YFSETQ. This CDR3 reads CASSLGGWSGGATYEQYF. In DNA form, the CDR3 reads TGCGCCAGCAGCTTGGGAGGGTGGAGCGGGGGTGCTACCTACGAGCAGTACTTC.

The J gene is TRBJ2-7, the V gene TRBV4-1, with D tentatively TRBD1 (5 bases). Trimming pared 0 bases from V and 2 bases from J, leaving 8 bases between. CDR1 is MGHRA, CDR2 YSYEKL, per germline. The length of the CDR3 is 14 residues. CDR3 nucleotides: TGCGCCAGCAGCCAAGACAGGGCTCCCTACGAGCAGTACTTC. Amino acids: CASSQDRAPYEQYF.

This clone was found a few times. The genes are TRBV7-6 and TRBJ2-7; no clear D. V was clipped by 1 base and J by 5 bases, with 9 bases between them. Per germline, CDR1 SGHVS and CDR2 FNYEAQ. The CDR3 has 13 amino acids. In DNA form, the CDR3 reads TGTGCCAGCAGCTTAGGGCGAGGCAACGAGCAGTACTTC. As protein: CASSLGRGNEQYF.

This clone showed up just once. The rearrangement links TRBV6-5 to TRBJ2-1; 7 bases align to TRBD2. The CDR3 runs 15 residues. V shed 4 bases and J 5 bases; nucleotides not matched to a gene: 8. Germline V lookup: CDR1 MNHEY, CDR2 SVGAGI. CDR3 residues: CASSWDGGTDNEQFF. CDR3 in DNA: TGTGCCAGCAGTTGGGACGGGGGGACTGACAATGAGCAGTTCTTC.

The genes are TRBV7-2 and TRBJ2-2; 7 bases fit TRBD1. CDR3 size: 16 residues. Germline V CDR1 and CDR2: SGHTA, FQGNSA. Trimming removed 4 bases from V and 1 base from J; junction bases left unmatched: 6. The CDR3 bases are TGTGCCAGCAGCTCCTCCGGGACAGTGAACACCGGGGAGCTGTTTTTT. Its protein is CASSSSGTVNTGELFF.

The rearrangement links TRBV6-5 to TRBJ1-1; D may be TRBD1 (5 bases). This CDR3 is built from 13 residues. The germline V gene has CDR1 MNHEY and CDR2 SVGAGI. Between the trimmed V and J ends, which lost 7 bases and 1 base, there was a span of 10 bases. The chain's CDR3 is CASTFRENTEAFF. CDR3 DNA: TGTGCCAGCACCTTCAGGGAGAACACTGAAGCTTTCTTT.

This chain joins TRBV5-1 and TRBJ2-3; 7 nucleotides align to TRBD2. V was pared by 6 bases and J by 3 bases, with 4 bases of the junction left unmatched. Per the germline V gene, CDR1 is SGHRS and CDR2 is YFSETQ. The CDR3 consists of 13 residues. The CDR3 is CASTMGGTDTQYF. CDR3 nucleotide sequence: TGCGCCAGCACGATGGGGGGGACAGATACGCAGTATTTT.

The rearrangement links TRBV4-1 to TRBJ2-5, with a tentative D call TRBD2 (5 bases). CDR1 is MGHRA and CDR2 is YSYEKL in the germline V gene. With 4 bases removed from V and 2 bases from J, the gap between germline ends came to 14 bases. CDR3 size: 15 residues. This CDR3 reads CASSRGAIFQETQYF. CDR3 sequence (DNA): TGCGCCAGCAGCCGGGGAGCGATTTTTCAAGAGACCCAGTACTTC.

V usage is TRBV10-3 and J usage is TRBJ2-3, with a possible D match to TRBD2 (6 bases). Deletions cut 5 bases from V and 1 base from J, with 16 bases between. CDR3 size: 16 residues. CDR1 and CDR2 (germline): ENHRY, SYGVKD. In DNA form, the CDR3 reads TGTGCCATCAGTCCAGGGACTCCCGGGGGCACAGATACGCAGTATTTT. Translating it yields CAISPGTPGGTDTQYF.

The V and J genes are TRBV3-1 (or the pseudogene TRBV3-2) and TRBJ2-4; weak D call: TRBD1 (5 bases). V lost 0 bases and J 6 bases, leaving 12 bases between the germline ends. CDR1 is LGHDT and CDR2 is YNNKEL in the germline V gene (reference sequence). The CDR3 totals 15 residues. The CDR3 DNA follows: TGTGCCAGCAGCCAAGATTCAGGGATGGGAAACATTCAGTACTTC. It translates to CASSQDSGMGNIQYF.

This clone showed up just once. The chain couples TRBV4-1 to TRBJ2-5, with D possibly TRBD1 on 5 matching bases. Trimming left V 2 bases short and J 4 bases short, with 14 bases between. The CDR3 runs to 15 residues. Germline CDR1 reads MGHRA; CDR2 reads YSYEKL. CDR3 sequence reads: CASSQLGLLRETQYF. The CDR3 DNA follows: TGCGCCAGCAGCCAATTGGGGCTACTGAGAGAGACCCAGTACTTC.

J is TRBJ1-2 and V is TRBV6-5; D gene uncertain. The V gene lost 6 bases and the J gene lost 2 bases, with 13 bases spanning the gap. Germline-derived CDR1 and CDR2 are MNHEY and SVGAGI. The CDR3 sequence is 14 residues long. The CDR3, as DNA: TGTGCCAGCAGCAGAGTGGGAGTAAACTATGGCTACACCTTC. Its translation is CASSRVGVNYGYTF.

This clone was seen only once. The chain uses TRBV10-3 and TRBJ1-2, with D unresolved. The length of the CDR3 is 17 residues. Trimming took 2 bases from V and 6 from J, leaving 22 bases between them. Germline V gene data show CDR1 as ENHRY and CDR2 as SYGVKD. The CDR3 region is CAISEAPWMGATHGYTF. The CDR3 nucleotides read TGTGCCATCAGTGAGGCCCCATGGATGGGCGCAACGCATGGCTACACCTTC.

The genes are TRBV10-3 and TRBJ2-5; TRBD1 agrees at 9 bases. This CDR3 contains 16 residues. Germline assignment: CDR1 ENHRY and CDR2 SYGVKD. V lost 0 bases and J lost 5; bases outside the gene matches: 7. CDR3 in amino acids: CAISESGTGSFETQYF. CDR3 DNA sequence: TGTGCCATCAGTGAGTCGGGGACAGGGAGCTTTGAGACCCAGTACTTC.

The chain recombines TRBV7-9 with TRBJ2-7; D not resolved. CDR3 length: 14 residues. Germline values: CDR1 SEHNR, CDR2 FQNEAQ (reference sequence). Trimming shortened V by 5 bases and J by 5 bases, and 16 bases separated the two germline ends. As DNA, the CDR3 is TGTGCCAGCAGCCTACTCCCCGGTTCCCACGAGCAGTACTTC. Protein product: CASSLLPGSHEQYF.

The chain joins TRBV19 to TRBJ2-7; the match to TRBD1 covers 7 bases. Germline V gene lookup returns CDR1 LNHDA and CDR2 SQIVND (reference sequence). V was clipped by 3 bases and J by 1 base; unmatched bases: 3. The CDR3 has 14 residues. The CDR3, as DNA: TGTGCCAGTAGTATGACAGGGCCGTCCTACGAGCAGTACTTC. Translation: CASSMTGPSYEQYF.

The gene calls are TRBV19 and TRBJ1-5; tentative D call: TRBD1 (5 bases). This CDR3 region has 15 residues. The V gene's germline CDR1 is LNHDA and CDR2 SQIVND (reference sequence). Deletions cut 5 bases from V and 5 bases from J, with 16 bases between. The CDR3 region is CASSGRGAGDQPQHF. CDR3 nucleotides: TGTGCCAGTAGTGGCCGTGGGGCAGGCGATCAGCCCCAGCATTTT.

This chain links TRBV2 with TRBJ1-4; D is unresolved. Germline V gene data show CDR1 as SNHLY and CDR2 as FYNNEI. V lost 1 base and J lost 5, with 8 bases in between. The CDR3 has 14 amino acids. CDR3 sequence (DNA): TGTGCCAGCAGTGAAGTGGGCAAAAATGAAAAACTGTTTTTT. It yields the protein CASSEVGKNEKLFF.

The chain recombines TRBV11-2 with TRBJ2-6; D is possibly TRBD2 (5 bases). The CDR3 loop spans 18 amino acids. V was trimmed by 5 bases and J by 0 bases, leaving 17 bases between them. Germline assignment: CDR1 SGHAT and CDR2 FQNNGV. CDR3 region: CASSKRAKASSGANVLTF. The DNA for the CDR3 is TGTGCCAGCAGCAAGAGGGCAAAAGCTAGCTCTGGGGCCAACGTCCTGACTTTC.

The sample holds one count of this clone. The CDR3 DNA reads as TGTGCCTGGAGGCCGGCAGGGCTTCTCGGCTATGGCTACACCTTC. Amino acid sequence: CAWRPAGLLGYGYTF. The V call is TRBV30, the J call TRBJ1-2; D may be TRBD1 (5 bases). The CDR3 has 15 residues. The V end was cut by 3 bases, the J end by 4 bases, with 18 bases between. The germline gives CDR1 GTSNPN, CDR2 SVGIG (reference sequence).

V usage is TRBV29-1 and J usage is TRBJ2-1; possible D gene TRBD2, 6 bases. V gave up 6 bases and J gave up 7 bases, with 16 bases separating them. Germline V gene data show CDR1 as SQVTM and CDR2 as ANQGSEA. The CDR3 consists of 13 residues. CDR3 nucleotide sequence: TGCAGCGTCCGGGACTCAAGGGCTAATGAGCAGTTCTTC. This gives the protein CSVRDSRANEQFF.

The chain uses TRBV6-2 or TRBV6-3 and TRBJ2-5, with 9 nucleotides matching TRBD2. CDR1 MNHEY and CDR2 SVGEGT come from the germline V gene. The trim removed 4 bases at V and 4 bases at J, leaving 7 bases unmatched. CDR3 length: 15 residues. The CDR3: CASSFYSGSRETQYF. Written as DNA, the CDR3 is TGTGCCAGCAGTTTCTATAGCGGGAGTAGAGAGACCCAGTACTTC.

V gene TRBV5-6 combines with J gene TRBJ2-2; TRBD1 aligns across 7 bases. The CDR3 is 16 amino acids. CDR1 SGHDT and CDR2 YYEEEE come from the germline V gene. V gave up 6 bases and J gave up 0 bases; unmatched junction bases: 8. The CDR3 loop is CASTQGQNANTGELFF. CDR3 in DNA: TGTGCCAGCACCCAGGGACAGAACGCGAACACCGGGGAGCTGTTTTTT.

V and J are TRBV9 and TRBJ1-1; 9 nucleotides match TRBD1. Germline CDR1 is SGDLS and CDR2 is YYNGEE. The CDR3 runs 19 residues. Unmatched junction bases numbered 15, after V lost 0 bases and J lost 3 bases. CDR3 in DNA: TGTGCCAGCAGCGTAGTGCACCCCCCGGACAGGGGTTATGACACTGAAGCTTTCTTT. This gives the protein CASSVVHPPDRGYDTEAFF. Filled out from reference TRBV9 and TRBJ1-1, the complete variable domain reads DSGVTQTPKHLITATGQRVTLRCSPRSGDLSVYWYQQSLDQGLQFLIQYYNGEERAKGNILERFSAQQFPDLHSELNLSSLELGDSALYFCASSVVHPPDRGYDTEAFFGQGTRLTVV.

The chain recombines TRBV19 with TRBJ2-2; D may be TRBD2 (5 bases). Germline loops: CDR1 LNHDA, CDR2 SQIVND (reference sequence). This CDR3 spans 15 amino acids. With 6 bases removed from V and 0 bases from J, the gap between germline ends came to 11 bases. The CDR3 region is CASSPRATNTGELFF. The CDR3, as DNA: TGTGCCAGTAGCCCGAGGGCTACGAACACCGGGGAGCTGTTTTTT.

The CDR3 region is CASSRGGRYEQYF. CDR3 nucleotide sequence: TGTGCCAGCAGCCGGGGGGGGAGGTACGAGCAGTACTTC. The genes are TRBV14 and TRBJ2-7, with 7 nucleotides matching TRBD2. This CDR3 comprises 13 residues. Trimming at V came to 4 bases and at J to 4 bases, leaving 4 bases not matched to a gene. The germline V gene has CDR1 SGHDN and CDR2 FVKESK.

The rearrangement links TRBV5-1 to TRBJ1-1; perhaps TRBD1 as D (6 bases). The CDR3 is 14 residues long. Germline V gives CDR1 SGHRS, CDR2 YFSETQ. V was pared by 4 bases and J by 2 bases, with 12 bases between. The CDR3: CASSTGTSNTEAFF. The CDR3 DNA is TGCGCCAGCAGCACCGGGACAAGTAACACTGAAGCTTTCTTT.